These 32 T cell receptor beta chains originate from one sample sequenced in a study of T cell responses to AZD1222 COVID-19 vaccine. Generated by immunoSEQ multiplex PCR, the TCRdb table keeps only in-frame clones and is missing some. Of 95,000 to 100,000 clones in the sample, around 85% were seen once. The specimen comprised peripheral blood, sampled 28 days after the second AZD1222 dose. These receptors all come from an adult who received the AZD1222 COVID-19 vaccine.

CDR3: CASSPPVRVSYEQYF. As DNA, the CDR3 is TGTGCCAGCTCACCACCAGTCAGGGTGTCCTACGAGCAGTACTTC. The chain recombines TRBV18 with TRBJ2-7, with a tentative D call TRBD1 (5 bases). CDR1 is KGHSH and CDR2 is LQKENI in the germline V gene. The CDR3 is made up of 15 amino acids. V lost 0 bases to trimming and J lost 1 base, with 10 bases between them.

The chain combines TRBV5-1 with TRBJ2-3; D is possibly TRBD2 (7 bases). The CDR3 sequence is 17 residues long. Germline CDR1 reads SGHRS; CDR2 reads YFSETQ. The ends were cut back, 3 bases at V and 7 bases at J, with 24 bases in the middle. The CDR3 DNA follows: TGCGCCAGCAGCTCCACAGGGCGGGTCCAGCGGGAAAATACGCAGTATTTT. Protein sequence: CASSSTGRVQRENTQYF.

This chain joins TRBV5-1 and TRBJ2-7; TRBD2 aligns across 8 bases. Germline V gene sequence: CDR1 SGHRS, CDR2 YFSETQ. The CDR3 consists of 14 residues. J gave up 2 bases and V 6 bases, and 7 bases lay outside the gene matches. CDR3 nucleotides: TGCGCCAGCACCACTACTAGCGGTGCCTACGAGCAGTACTTC. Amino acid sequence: CASTTTSGAYEQYF.

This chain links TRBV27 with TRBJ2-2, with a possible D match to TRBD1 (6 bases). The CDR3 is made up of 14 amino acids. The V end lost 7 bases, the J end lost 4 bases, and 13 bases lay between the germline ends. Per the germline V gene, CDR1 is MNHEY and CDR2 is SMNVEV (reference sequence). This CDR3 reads CASMTGQLTGELFF. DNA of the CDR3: TGTGCCAGCATGACAGGACAGCTCACCGGGGAGCTGTTTTTT.

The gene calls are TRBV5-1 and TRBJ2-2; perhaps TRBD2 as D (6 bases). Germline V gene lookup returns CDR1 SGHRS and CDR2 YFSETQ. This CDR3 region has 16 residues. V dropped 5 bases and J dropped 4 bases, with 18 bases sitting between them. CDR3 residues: CASSPGGTGRTGELFF. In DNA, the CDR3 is TGCGCCAGCAGTCCAGGCGGGACTGGCCGCACCGGGGAGCTGTTTTTT.

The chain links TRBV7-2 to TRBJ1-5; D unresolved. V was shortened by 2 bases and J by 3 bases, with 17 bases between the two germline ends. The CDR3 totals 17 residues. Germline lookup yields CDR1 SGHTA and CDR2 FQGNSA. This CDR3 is CASSLKADGRINQPQHF. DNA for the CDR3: TGTGCCAGCAGCTTAAAGGCAGACGGACGGATCAATCAGCCCCAGCATTTT.

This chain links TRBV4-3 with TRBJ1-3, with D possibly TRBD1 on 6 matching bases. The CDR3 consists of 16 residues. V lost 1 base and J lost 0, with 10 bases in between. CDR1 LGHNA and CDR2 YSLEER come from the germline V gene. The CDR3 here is CASSQVGGSSGNTIYF. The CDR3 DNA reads TGCGCCAGCAGCCAAGTAGGGGGATCCTCTGGAAACACCATATATTTT.

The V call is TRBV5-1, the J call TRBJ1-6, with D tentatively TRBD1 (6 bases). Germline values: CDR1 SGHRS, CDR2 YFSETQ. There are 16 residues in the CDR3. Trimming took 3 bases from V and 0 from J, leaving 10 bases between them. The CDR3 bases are TGCGCCAGCAGCTCAGGGGCCAGCTCCTATAATTCACCCCTCCACTTT. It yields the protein CASSSGASSYNSPLHF.

The chain's CDR3 is CASSPSAGTANYGYTF. The DNA of the CDR3 is TGTGCCAGCAGCCCTTCCGCTGGTACAGCTAACTATGGCTACACCTTC. The chain uses TRBV7-9 and TRBJ1-2; no definite D call. The CDR3 extends over 16 amino acids. Deletions cut 5 bases from V and 0 bases from J, with 16 bases between. Germline-derived CDR1 and CDR2 are SEHNR and FQNEAQ (reference sequence).

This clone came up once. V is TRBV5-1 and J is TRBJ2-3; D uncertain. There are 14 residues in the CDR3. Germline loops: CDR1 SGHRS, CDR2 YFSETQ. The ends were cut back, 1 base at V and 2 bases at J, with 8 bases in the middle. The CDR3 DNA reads TGCGCCAGCAGCTTGTTGTCTACCACAGATACGCAGTATTTT. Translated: CASSLLSTTDTQYF.

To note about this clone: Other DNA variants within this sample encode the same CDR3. CDR3 nucleotide sequence: TGTGCCAGCTCCCAACAAGACACTGAAGCTTTCTTT. This encodes CASSQQDTEAFF. The gene calls are TRBV18 and TRBJ1-1; D is uncertain. The CDR3 contains 12 residues. Between the trimmed V and J ends, which lost 6 bases and 3 bases, there was a span of 8 bases. CDR1 is KGHSH, CDR2 LQKENI, per germline.

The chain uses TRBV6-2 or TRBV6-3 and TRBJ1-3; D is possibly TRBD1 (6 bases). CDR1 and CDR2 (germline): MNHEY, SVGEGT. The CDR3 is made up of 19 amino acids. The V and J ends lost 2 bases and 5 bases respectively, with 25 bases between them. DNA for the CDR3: TGTGCCAGCAGTTACGCGACAGGAGCCACGGGAGGAGGCCGAAACACCATATATTTT. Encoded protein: CASSYATGATGGGRNTIYF.

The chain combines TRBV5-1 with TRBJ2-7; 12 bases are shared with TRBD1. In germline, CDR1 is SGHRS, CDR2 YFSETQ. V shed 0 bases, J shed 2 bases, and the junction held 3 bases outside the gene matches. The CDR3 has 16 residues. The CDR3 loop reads CASSLDGTGGAYEQYF. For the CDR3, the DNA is TGCGCCAGCAGCTTGGATGGGACAGGGGGCGCCTACGAGCAGTACTTC.

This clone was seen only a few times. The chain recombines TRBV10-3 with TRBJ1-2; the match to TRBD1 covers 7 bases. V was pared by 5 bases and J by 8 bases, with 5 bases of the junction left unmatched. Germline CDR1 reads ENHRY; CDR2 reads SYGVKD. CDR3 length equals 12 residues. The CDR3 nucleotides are TGTGCCATCAGTCGACAGGGCAGCGGCTACACCTTC. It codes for CAISRQGSGYTF.

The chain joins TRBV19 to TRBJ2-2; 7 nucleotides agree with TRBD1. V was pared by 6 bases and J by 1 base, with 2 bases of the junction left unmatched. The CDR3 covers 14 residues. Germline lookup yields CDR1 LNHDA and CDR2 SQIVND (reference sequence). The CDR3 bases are TGTGCCAGTAGCTGGACAGGGAACACCGGGGAGCTGTTTTTT. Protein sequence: CASSWTGNTGELFF.

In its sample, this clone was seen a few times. CDR3 residues: CASSFQRLAGIYEQFF. CDR3 DNA: TGTGCCAGTAGTTTTCAAAGACTAGCGGGCATCTATGAGCAGTTCTTC. The chain uses TRBV19 and TRBJ2-1; 10 nucleotides line up with TRBD2. Per the germline V gene, CDR1 is LNHDA and CDR2 is SQIVND (reference sequence). With V trimmed by 5 bases and J by 8 bases, 12 bases remained unmatched. The CDR3 has 16 amino acids.

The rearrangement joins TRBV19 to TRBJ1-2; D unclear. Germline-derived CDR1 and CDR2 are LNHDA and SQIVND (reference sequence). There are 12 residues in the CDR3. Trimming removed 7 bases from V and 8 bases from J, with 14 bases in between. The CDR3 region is CASKPGGGGYTF. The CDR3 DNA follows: TGTGCCAGTAAACCGGGTGGTGGAGGCTACACCTTC.

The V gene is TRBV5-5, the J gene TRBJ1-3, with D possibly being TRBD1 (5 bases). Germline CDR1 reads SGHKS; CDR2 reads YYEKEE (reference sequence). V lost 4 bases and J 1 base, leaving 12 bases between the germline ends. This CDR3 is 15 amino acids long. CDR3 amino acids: CASSQLGGSGNTIYF. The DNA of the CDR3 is TGTGCCAGCAGCCAACTGGGGGGGTCTGGAAACACCATATATTTT.

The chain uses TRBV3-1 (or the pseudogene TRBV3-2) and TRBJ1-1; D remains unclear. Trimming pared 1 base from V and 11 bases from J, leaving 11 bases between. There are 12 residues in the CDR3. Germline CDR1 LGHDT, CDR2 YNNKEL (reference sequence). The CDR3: CASSQGFSRAFF. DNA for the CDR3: TGTGCCAGCAGCCAAGGTTTCTCAAGGGCTTTCTTT.

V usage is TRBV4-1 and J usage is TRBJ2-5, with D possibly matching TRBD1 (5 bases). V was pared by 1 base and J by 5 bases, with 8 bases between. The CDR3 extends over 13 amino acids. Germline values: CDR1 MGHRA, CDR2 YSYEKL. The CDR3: CASSQGQRETQYF. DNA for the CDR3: TGCGCCAGCAGCCAAGGACAGAGGGAGACCCAGTACTTC.

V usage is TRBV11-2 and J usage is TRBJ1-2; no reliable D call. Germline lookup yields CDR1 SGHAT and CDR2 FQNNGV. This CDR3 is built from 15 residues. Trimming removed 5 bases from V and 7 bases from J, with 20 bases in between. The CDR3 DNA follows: TGTGCCAGCAGCCGCAACCCCACTCATACGGGTGGCTACACCTTC. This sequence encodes CASSRNPTHTGGYTF.

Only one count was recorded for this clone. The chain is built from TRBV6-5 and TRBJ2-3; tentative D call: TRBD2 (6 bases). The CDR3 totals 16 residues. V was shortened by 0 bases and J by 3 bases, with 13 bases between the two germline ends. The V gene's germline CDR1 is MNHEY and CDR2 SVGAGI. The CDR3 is CASSYSSGLGTDTQYF. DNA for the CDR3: TGTGCCAGCAGTTACTCGAGCGGGTTAGGGACAGATACGCAGTATTTT.

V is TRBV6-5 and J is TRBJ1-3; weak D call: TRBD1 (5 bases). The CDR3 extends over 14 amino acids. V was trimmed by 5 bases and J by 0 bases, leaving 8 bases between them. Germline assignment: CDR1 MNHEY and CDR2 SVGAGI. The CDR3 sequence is CASSRGTSGNTIYF. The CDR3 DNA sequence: TGTGCCAGCAGTAGGGGTACCTCTGGAAACACCATATATTTT.

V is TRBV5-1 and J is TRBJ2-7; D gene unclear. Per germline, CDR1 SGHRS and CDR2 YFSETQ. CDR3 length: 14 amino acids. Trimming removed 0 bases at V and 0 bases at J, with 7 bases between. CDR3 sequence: CASSLAWASYEQYF. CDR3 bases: TGCGCCAGCAGCTTGGCCTGGGCCTCCTACGAGCAGTACTTC.

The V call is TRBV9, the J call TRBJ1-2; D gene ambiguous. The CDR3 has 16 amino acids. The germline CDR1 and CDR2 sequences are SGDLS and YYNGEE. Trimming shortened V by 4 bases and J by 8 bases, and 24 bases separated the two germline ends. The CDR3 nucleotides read TGTGCCAGCAGCCTCGGGCCTACTACAGAAATCGGAGGCTACACCTTC. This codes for CASSLGPTTEIGGYTF.

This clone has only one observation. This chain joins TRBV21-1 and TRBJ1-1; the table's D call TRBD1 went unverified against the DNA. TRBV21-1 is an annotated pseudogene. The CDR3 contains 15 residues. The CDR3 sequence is CASSKKETTNTEAFF. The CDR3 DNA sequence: TGTGCCAGCAGCAAAAAAGAGACAACGAACACTGAAGCTTTCTTT.

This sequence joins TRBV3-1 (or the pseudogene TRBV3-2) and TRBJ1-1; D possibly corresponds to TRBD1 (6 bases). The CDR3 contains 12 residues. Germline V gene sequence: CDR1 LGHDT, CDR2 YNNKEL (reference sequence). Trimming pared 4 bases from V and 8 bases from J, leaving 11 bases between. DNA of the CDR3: TGTGCCAGCAGCCTTCGGACAGCGGAAGCTTTCTTT. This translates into CASSLRTAEAFF.

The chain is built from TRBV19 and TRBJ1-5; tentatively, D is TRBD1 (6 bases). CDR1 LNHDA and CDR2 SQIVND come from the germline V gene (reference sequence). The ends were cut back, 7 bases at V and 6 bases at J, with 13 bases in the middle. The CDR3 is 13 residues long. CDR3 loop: CASMAGAFQPQHF. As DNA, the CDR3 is TGTGCCAGTATGGCAGGGGCGTTTCAGCCCCAGCATTTT.

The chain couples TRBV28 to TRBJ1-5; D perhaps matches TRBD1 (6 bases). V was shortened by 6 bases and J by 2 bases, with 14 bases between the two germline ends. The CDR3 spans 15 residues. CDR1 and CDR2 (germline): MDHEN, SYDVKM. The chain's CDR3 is CASSRGTSRNQPQHF. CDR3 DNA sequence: TGTGCCAGCAGCCGTGGGACATCCCGCAATCAGCCCCAGCATTTT.

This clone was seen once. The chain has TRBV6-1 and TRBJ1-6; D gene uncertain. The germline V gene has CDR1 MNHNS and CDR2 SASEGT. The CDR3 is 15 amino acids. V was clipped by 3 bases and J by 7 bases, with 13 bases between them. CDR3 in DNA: TGTGCCAGCAGTGATGGTGGGCCAGGAAATTCACCCCTCCACTTT. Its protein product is CASSDGGPGNSPLHF.

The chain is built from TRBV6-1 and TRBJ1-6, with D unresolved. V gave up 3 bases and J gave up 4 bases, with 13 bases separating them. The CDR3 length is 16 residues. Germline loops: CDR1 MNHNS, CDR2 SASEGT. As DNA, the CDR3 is TGTGCCAGCAGTGACCGGACCCTACCGTATAATTCACCCCTCCACTTT. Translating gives CASSDRTLPYNSPLHF.

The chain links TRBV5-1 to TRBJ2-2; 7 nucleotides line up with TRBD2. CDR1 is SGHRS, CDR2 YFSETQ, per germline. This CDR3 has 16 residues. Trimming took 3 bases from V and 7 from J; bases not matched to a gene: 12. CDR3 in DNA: TGCGCCAGCAGCTCCGTTGCTAGGGAGGGCATCGGGGAGCTGTTTTTT. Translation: CASSSVAREGIGELFF.